The source of this T cell receptor (beta chain) is a study of spatial heterogeneity in lung cancer. This clonotype was seen more than once but under ten times. The antigen remains undetermined. The CDR3 sequence is 15 residues long. Germline V gene sequence: CDR1 LGHDT, CDR2 YNNKEL (reference sequence). V was pared by 2 bases and J by 3 bases, with 4 bases of the junction left unmatched. The library protocol tagged each TCR cDNA with a unique molecular identifier. TCRdb independently ran MiXCR on the 5' RACE reads; one entry per CDR3 protein. The sample consists of roughly 3,000 distinct CDR3 sequences, over 25% of them appearing once. Broader study findings: Regional and ubiquitous nonsynonymous mutations were tracked by counts of regional and ubiquitous expanded TCRs, respectively. Within tumors, counts of expanded alpha and beta TCRs tracked tumor mutation counts.

Time point reported: sample taken at primary tumor resection. There were approximately 69 donors, all of them untreated patients with early-stage non-small cell lung cancer. Whole RNA from tumor, nontumor lung or frozen PBMC was sequenced unsorted. The gene calls are TRBV3-1 and TRBJ2-1; 7 bases are shared with TRBD2. The sample was lung tumor tissue, taken at surgery. This clonotype was obtained from a female donor with early-stage non-small cell lung cancer. The CDR3 DNA reads TGTGCCAGCAGCCAAAGGACTAGGTTCTACAATGAGCAGTTCTTC. Translating it yields CASSQRTRFYNEQFF.